This note documents a single T cell receptor (beta chain) sequence. Its target is unknown. 5'RACE template switching with UMIs produced the TCR beta cDNA. TCRdb reprocessed the 5' RACE reads; each CDR3 protein has one entry and no DNA is given. The data include about 150,000 distinct CDR3 sequences; the top ten clones carry 37%. This sample is part of a study of T cells expressing NK-cell markers. Study-wide findings and caveats: A handful of donors had dominant NKG2C+ clonotypes that comprised about 1.0-7.0% of their CD8+ T cells. HCMV specificity of the expanded NKG2C+ T cell clones was not established.

Sequenced material: blood T cells: a sorted CD56 or NKG2C T cell subset, CD4+ or CD8+ T cells, or bulk PBMC T cells (not recorded which). This receptor was obtained from a woman between 45 and 65 years old in good health.

CDR3 amino acids: CSARTSGDYNEQFF. The chain couples TRBV20-1 to TRBJ2-1; TCRdb's D gene call, TRBD2, goes unchecked for lack of DNA. The CDR3 spans 14 residues. CDR1 is DFQATT, CDR2 SNEGSKA, per germline (reference sequence).